This T cell receptor (beta chain) was sequenced in a study of CD8 T cells in Susac syndrome. RNA totalling roughly 0.45 to 1 ug underwent reverse transcription with random hexamers. TCRdb passed the immunoSEQ multiplex PCR reads through MiXCR, listing each CDR3 protein once. Of over 100,000 distinct CDR3 sequences in the sample, 96% were seen once. Diagnostic criteria defined recently for definite or probable disease were met by the Susac syndrome patients. V was pared by 2 bases and J by 8 bases, with 9 bases between. This CDR3 is 12 amino acids long. Germline CDR1 and CDR2: MNHNY and SVGAGI (reference sequence).

The chain carries TRBV6-6 and TRBJ1-1; D is uncertain. Sequenced sample: CD4+ T cells from PBMCs. The sequence was obtained from a human donor with Susac syndrome. CDR3 in DNA: TGTGCCAGCAGTTACGGGGAAATAGAAGCTTTCTTT. Residues: CASSYGEIEAFF.